Ten or more counts support the clone carrying this T cell receptor beta chain. In germline, CDR1 is SGHTA, CDR2 FQGNSA. The CDR3 extends over 16 amino acids. V shed 5 bases and J shed 4 bases, with 17 bases lying between them. This sample is drawn from a study of T cell repertoires in cytomegalovirus infection. TCRdb passed the reads through MiXCR, listing each CDR3 protein once. In the table there are about 260,000 distinct CDR3 sequences, over 8% of which are singletons. The clonotype comes from a human donor in good health (CMV status not recorded). Some clones in this sample may be carry-over from other donors' samples. The chain employs TRBV7-2 and TRBJ2-2; D may be TRBD2 (6 bases). The specimen was PBMCs. CDR3 in DNA: TGTGCCAGCAGCCCAAGAGGCGGGGTGGGCACCGGGGAGCTGTTTTTT. Amino acid sequence: CASSPRGGVGTGELFF.